A single T cell receptor (beta chain) is shown here with its context. The antigen is undetermined. The sample is drawn from a study of T cell responses to AZD1222 COVID-19 vaccine. The V end lost 5 bases, the J end lost 5 bases, and 18 bases lay between the germline ends. The CDR3 has 14 residues. Germline V gene lookup returns CDR1 GTSNPN and CDR2 SVGIG (reference sequence). Whole-study findings and limits: Among spike-specific TCRs, nearly half reportedly target unmutated variant regions. Repertoires were sampled only after the peak T cell response. Baseline seropositivity occurred in only 5 or 6 AZD1222 recipients. Possibly, clonal diversity was underestimated; donors were largely white British and included more females.

The method was immunoSEQ multiplex PCR; TCRdb's version includes in-frame clones alone and lacks a portion of them. The table includes roughly 85,000 clones, roughly 88% detected once. The V call is TRBV30, the J call TRBJ1-1; D remains ambiguous. Sequenced material: peripheral blood, taken on day 0 of MenACWY control vaccination. This receptor was obtained from an adult in good health. The CDR3 sequence is CAWSVLTGGTEAFF. As DNA, the CDR3 is TGTGCCTGGTCCGTCTTGACGGGAGGAACTGAAGCTTTCTTT.